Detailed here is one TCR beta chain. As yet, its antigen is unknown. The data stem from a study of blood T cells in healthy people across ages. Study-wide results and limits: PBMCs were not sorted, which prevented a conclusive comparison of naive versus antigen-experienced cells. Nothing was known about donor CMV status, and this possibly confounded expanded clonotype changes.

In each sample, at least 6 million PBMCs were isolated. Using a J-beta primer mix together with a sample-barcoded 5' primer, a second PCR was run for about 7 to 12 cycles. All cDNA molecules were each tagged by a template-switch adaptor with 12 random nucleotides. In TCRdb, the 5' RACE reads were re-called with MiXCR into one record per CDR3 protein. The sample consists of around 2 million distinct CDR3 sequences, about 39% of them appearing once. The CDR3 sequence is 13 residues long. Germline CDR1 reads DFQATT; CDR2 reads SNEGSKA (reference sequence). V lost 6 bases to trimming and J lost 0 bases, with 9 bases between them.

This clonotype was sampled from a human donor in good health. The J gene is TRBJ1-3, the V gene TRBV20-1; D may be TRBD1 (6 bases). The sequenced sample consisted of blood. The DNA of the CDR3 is TGCAGTGCCGACAGGCTCTCTGGAAACACCATATATTTT. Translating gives CSADRLSGNTIYF.